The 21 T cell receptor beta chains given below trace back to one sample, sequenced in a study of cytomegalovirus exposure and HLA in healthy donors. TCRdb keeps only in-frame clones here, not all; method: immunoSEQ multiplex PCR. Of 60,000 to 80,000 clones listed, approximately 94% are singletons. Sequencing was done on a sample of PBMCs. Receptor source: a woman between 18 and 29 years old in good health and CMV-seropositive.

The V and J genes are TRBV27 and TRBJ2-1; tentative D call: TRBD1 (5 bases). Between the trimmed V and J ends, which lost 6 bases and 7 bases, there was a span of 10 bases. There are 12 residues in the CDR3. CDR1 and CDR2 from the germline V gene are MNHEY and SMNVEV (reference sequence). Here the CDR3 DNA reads TGTGCCAGCAGAGAGACAGAAAATGAGCAGTTCTTC. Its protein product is CASRETENEQFF.

The CDR3: CASSYSKREQADTQYF. CDR3 sequence (DNA): TGTGCCAGCAGTTACTCGAAACGGGAGCAGGCAGATACGCAGTATTTT. The J gene is TRBJ2-3, the V gene TRBV6-6, with a tentative D call TRBD2 (6 bases). V was clipped by 0 bases and J by 4 bases, with 14 bases between them. Germline V gene lookup returns CDR1 MNHNY and CDR2 SVGAGI (reference sequence). CDR3 length: 16 amino acids.

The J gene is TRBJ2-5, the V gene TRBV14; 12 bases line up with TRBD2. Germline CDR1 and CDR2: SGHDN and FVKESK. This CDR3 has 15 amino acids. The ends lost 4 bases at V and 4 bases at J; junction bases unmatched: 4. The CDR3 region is CASSPSGRARETQYF. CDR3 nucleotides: TGTGCCAGCAGCCCTAGCGGGAGGGCCCGAGAGACCCAGTACTTC.

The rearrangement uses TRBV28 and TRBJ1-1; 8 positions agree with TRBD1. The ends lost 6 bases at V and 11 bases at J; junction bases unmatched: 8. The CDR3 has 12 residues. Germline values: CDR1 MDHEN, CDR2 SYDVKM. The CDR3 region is CASSTSGGRAFF. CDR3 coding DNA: TGTGCCAGCAGCACCTCAGGGGGCAGGGCTTTCTTT.

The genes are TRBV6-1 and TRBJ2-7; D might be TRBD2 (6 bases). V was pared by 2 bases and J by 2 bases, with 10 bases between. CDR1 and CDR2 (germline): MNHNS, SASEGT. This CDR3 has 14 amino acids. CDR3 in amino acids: CASSELAPTYEQYF. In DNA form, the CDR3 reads TGTGCCAGCAGTGAACTAGCGCCGACCTACGAGCAGTACTTC.

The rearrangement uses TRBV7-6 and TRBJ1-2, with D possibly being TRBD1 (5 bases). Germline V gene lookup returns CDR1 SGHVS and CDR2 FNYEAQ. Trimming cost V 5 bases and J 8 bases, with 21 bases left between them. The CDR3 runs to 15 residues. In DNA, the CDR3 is TGTGCCAGCAGCCCGAGTAGGACATTAACGCAAGGCTACACCTTC. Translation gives CASSPSRTLTQGYTF.

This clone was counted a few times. The CDR3 nucleotides read TGTGCCAGCAGTGACGGGACAGAGAATTCACCCCTCCACTTT. Translated, it gives CASSDGTENSPLHF. The chain is built from TRBV6-4 and TRBJ1-6; 7 positions match TRBD1. Germline lookup yields CDR1 MRHNA and CDR2 SNTAGT. The trim removed 2 bases at V and 7 bases at J, leaving 2 bases unmatched. The CDR3 extends over 14 amino acids.

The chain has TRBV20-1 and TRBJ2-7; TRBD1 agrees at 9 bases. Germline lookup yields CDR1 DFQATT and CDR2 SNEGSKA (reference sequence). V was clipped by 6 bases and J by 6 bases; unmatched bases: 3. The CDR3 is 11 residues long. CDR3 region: CSAGQGTEQYF. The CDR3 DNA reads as TGCAGTGCGGGACAGGGAACCGAGCAGTACTTC.

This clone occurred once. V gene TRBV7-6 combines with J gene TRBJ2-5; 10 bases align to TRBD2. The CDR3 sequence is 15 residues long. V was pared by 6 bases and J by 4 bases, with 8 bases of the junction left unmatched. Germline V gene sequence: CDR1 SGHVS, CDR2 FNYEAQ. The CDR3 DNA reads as TGTGCCAGCAGGTCCAGCGGGAGGGCAAGAGAGACCCAGTACTTC. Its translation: CASRSSGRARETQYF.

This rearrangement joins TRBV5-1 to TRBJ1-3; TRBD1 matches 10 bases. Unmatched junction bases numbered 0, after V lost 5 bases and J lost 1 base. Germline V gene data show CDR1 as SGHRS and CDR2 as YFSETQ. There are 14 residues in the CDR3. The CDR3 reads CASRGQGSGNTIYF. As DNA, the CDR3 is TGCGCCAGCAGGGGACAGGGGTCTGGAAACACCATATATTTT. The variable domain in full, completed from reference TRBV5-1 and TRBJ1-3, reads KAGVTQTPRYLIKTRGQQVTLSCSPISGHRSVSWYQQTPGQGLQFLFEYFSETQRNKGNFPGRFSGRQFSNSRSEMNVSTLELGDSALYLCASRGQGSGNTIYFGEGSWLTVV.

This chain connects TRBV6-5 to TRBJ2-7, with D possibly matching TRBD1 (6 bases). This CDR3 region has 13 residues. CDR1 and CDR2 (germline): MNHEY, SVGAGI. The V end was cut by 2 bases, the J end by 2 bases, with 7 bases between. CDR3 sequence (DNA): TGTGCCAGCAGTTACAAGGGGGCCTACGAGCAGTACTTC. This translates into CASSYKGAYEQYF.

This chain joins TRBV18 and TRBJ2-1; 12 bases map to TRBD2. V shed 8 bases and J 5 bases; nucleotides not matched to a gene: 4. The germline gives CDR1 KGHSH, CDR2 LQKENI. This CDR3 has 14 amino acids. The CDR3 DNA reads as TGTGCCAGCACGAGACTAGCGGGGGACAATGAGCAGTTCTTC. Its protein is CASTRLAGDNEQFF.

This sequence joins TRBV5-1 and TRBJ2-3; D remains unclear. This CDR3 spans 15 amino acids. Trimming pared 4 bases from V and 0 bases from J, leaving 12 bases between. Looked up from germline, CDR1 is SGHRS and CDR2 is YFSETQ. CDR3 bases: TGCGCCAGCAGCCAACAGACGAGAAGCACAGATACGCAGTATTTT. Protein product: CASSQQTRSTDTQYF.

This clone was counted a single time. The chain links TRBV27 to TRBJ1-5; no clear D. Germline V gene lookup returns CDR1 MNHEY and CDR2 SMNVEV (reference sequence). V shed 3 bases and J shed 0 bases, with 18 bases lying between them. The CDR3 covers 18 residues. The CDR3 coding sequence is TGTGCCAGCAGTTTTGGCCCCGGCGGAGGAAATAGCAATCAGCCCCAGCATTTT. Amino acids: CASSFGPGGGNSNQPQHF.

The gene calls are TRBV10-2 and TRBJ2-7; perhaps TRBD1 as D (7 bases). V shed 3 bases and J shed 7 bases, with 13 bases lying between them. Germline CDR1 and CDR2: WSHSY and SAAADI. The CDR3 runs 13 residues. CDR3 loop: CASSDPQGGEQYF. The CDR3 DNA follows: TGCGCCAGCAGTGACCCCCAGGGGGGAGAGCAGTACTTC.

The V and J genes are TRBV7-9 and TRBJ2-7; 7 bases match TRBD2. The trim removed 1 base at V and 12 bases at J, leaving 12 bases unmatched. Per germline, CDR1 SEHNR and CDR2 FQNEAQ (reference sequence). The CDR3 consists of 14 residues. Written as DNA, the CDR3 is TGTGCCAGCAGCTTAGAGGGGAGGGCAGGAAGCACGTACTTC. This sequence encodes CASSLEGRAGSTYF.

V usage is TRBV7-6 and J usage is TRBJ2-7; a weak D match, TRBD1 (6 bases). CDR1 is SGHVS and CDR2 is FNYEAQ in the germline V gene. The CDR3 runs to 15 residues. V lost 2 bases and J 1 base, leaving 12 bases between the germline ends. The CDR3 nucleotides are TGTGCCAGCAGCTTACAAGGACAGCCATCCTACGAGCAGTACTTC. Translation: CASSLQGQPSYEQYF.

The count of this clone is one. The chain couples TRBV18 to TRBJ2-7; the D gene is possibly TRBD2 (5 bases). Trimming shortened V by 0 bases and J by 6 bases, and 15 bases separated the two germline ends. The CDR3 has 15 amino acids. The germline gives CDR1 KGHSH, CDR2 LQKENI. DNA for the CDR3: TGTGCCAGCTCACCACCGGACCGGGGTCCCCGCGAGCAGTACTTC. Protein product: CASSPPDRGPREQYF.

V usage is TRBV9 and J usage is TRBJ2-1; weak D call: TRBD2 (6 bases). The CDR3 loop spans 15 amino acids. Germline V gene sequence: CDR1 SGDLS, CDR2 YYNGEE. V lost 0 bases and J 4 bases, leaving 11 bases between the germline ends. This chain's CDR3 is CASSVGGGAYNEQFF. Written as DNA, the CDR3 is TGTGCCAGCAGCGTAGGGGGCGGGGCATACAATGAGCAGTTCTTC.

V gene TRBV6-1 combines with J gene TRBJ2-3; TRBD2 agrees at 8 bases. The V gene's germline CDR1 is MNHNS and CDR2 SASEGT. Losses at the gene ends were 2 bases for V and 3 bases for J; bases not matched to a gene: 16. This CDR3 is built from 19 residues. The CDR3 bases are TGTGCCAGCAGTGAATTCTTCTCGCTCCGAGCGGGGGTGACAGATACGCAGTATTTT. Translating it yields CASSEFFSLRAGVTDTQYF.

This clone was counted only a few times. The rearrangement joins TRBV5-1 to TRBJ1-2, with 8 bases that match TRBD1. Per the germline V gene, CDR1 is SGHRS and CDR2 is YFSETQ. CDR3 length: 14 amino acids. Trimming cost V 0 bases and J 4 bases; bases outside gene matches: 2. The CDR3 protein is CASSLATGGYGYTF. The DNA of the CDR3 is TGCGCCAGCAGCTTGGCCACAGGGGGCTATGGCTACACCTTC.